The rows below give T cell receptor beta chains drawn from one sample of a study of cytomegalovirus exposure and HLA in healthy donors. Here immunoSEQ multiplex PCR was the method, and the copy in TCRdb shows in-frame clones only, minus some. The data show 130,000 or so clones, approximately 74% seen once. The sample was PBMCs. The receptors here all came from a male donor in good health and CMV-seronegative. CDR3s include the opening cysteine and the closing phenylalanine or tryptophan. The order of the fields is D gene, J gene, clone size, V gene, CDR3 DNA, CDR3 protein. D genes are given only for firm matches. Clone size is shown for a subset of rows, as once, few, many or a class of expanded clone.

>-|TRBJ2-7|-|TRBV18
TGTGCCAGCTCACCAGGGGGACTTCCCTACGAGCAGTACTTC
CASSPGGLPYEQYF
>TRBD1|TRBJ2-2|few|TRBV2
TGTGCCAGCAGTGTAGGACAGGGCACCGGGGAGCTGTTTTTT
CASSVGQGTGELFF
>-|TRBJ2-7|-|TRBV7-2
TGTGCCAGCAGCCAGAATAGCGTCTCCTACGGGCAGTACTTC
CASSQNSVSYGQYF
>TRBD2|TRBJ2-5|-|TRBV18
TGTGCCAGCTCACCACAAGGTAGCGGGGGGCAAGAGACCCAGTACTTC
CASSPQGSGGQETQYF
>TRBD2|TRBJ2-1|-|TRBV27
TGTGCCAGCAGTTTATCGATAAGGCGGGGGGGCATGGGGAATGAGCAGTTCTTC
CASSLSIRRGGMGNEQFF
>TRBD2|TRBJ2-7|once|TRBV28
TGTGCCAGCAGGCCCACCCTCGGGGGGTTAAACGAGCAGTACTTC
CASRPTLGGLNEQYF
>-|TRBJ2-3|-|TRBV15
TGTGCCACCAGCAGAGATGTGGCTAGCACAGATACGCAGTATTTT
CATSRDVASTDTQYF
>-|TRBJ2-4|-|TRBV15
TGTGCCACCAGCAGAGACCCGGCGGGGACGAACATTCAGTACTTC
CATSRDPAGTNIQYF
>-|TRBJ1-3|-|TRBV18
TGTGCCAGCTCACCACTTCCCCAGGCCATCTTGGGAAACACCATATATTTT
CASSPLPQAILGNTIYF
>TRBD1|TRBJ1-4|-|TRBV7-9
TGTGCCAGCAGCTTAGATGACAGGGTAACTAATGAAAAACTGTTTTTT
CASSLDDRVTNEKLFF
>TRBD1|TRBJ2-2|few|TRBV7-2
TGTGCCAGCAGCTTGGACAGGGGTATGTCCGGGGAGCTGTTTTTT
CASSLDRGMSGELFF
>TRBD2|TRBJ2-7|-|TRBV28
TGTGCCAGCAGCGTACCGGGACTAGCGGGGGCTTACGAGCAGTACTTC
CASSVPGLAGAYEQYF
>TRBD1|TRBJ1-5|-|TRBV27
TGTGCCAGCAGGCCGGACAGGGGAAGGAGTCAGCCCCAGCATTTT
CASRPDRGRSQPQHF
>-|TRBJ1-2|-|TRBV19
TGTGCCAGTAGCCACCAAACTCCTCGGTCTTATGGCTACACCTTC
CASSHQTPRSYGYTF
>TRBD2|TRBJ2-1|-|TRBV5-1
TGCGCCAGCAGCTTGGGACTAGCGGGGGGTGGAGAGCAGTTCTTC
CASSLGLAGGGEQFF
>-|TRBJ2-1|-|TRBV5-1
TGCGCCAGCAGCCCCGATGTCCCAGACAATGAGCAGTTCTTC
CASSPDVPDNEQFF
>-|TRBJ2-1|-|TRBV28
TGTGCCAGCAGCGTAACGCCGGTCAATGAGCAGTTCTTC
CASSVTPVNEQFF
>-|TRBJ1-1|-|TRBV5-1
TGCGCCAGCAGCTCTGAGTCGCGGGGGGCTGAAGCTTTCTTT
CASSSESRGAEAFF
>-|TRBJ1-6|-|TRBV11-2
TGTGCCAGCAGCTTAGAGGGCTTCGTTGGATCACCCCTCCACTTT
CASSLEGFVGSPLHF
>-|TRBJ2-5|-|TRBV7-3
TGTGCCAGCAGCCAAGGGGTCGGGGAGACCCAGTACTTC
CASSQGVGETQYF
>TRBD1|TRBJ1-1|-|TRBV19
TGTGCCAGTACGGGACAGGGAGGGACTGAAGCTTTCTTT
CASTGQGGTEAFF
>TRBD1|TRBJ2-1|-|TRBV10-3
TGTGCCATCAGTGACCTCCACGAGGGGGCCGCTAATGAGGGGCCACAATCCAGCTGGATCTTC
CAISDLHEGAANEGPQSSWIF
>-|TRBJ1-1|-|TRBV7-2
TGTGCCAGCAGTTTTATGACAGGCCCTGGTCCTTTCTTT
CASSFMTGPGPFF
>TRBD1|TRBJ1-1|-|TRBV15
TGTGCCACCAGCAGAGGAGGGACAGGGAGGTTGAACACTGAAGCTTTCTTT
CATSRGGTGRLNTEAFF
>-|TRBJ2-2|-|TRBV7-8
TGTGCCAGCAGCTTAGACGCAGGCAACACCGGGGAGCTGTTTTTT
CASSLDAGNTGELFF
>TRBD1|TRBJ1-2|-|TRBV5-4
TGTGCCAGCAGCTTGGACAGGGGCCGAGCTAACTATGGCTACACCTTC
CASSLDRGRANYGYTF
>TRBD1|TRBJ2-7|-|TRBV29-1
TGCAGCGTTGAAGATGGTCGGACAGGGGGCTCCGAGCAGTACTTC
CSVEDGRTGGSEQYF
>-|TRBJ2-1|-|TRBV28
TGTGCCAGCAGCTCGGATGAGGGTTCCTACAATGAGCAGTTCTTC
CASSSDEGSYNEQFF
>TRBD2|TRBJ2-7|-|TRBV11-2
TGTGCCAGCAGCCCCGGACTAGCGGGAGGGCCAAAGGGCGAGCAGTACTTC
CASSPGLAGGPKGEQYF
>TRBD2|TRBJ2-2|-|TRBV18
TGTGCCAGCTCTCCCAGACTAGCGACGAACACCGGGGAGCTGTTTTTT
CASSPRLATNTGELFF
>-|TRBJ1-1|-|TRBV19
TGTGCCAGTAGTATAGGTGGAGAGATTATGAACACTGAAGCTTTCTTT
CASSIGGEIMNTEAFF
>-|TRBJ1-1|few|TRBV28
TGTGCCAGCATAGGCGGTGGGAACACTGAAGCTTTCTTT
CASIGGGNTEAFF
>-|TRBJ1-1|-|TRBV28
TGTGCCAGCAGTTTCCCATTGGAGGATGAAGCTTTCTTT
CASSFPLEDEAFF
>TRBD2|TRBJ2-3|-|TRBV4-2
TGTGCCAGCAGCCAACGGGACTACACAGATACGCAGTATTTT
CASSQRDYTDTQYF
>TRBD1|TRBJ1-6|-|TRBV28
TGTGCCAGCAGTTTATCACGGGGACAGTTCTATAATTCACCCCTCCACTTT
CASSLSRGQFYNSPLHF
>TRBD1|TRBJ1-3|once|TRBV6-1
TGTGCCATTTTCGACAGGGGCTCTGGAAACACCATATATTTT
CAIFDRGSGNTIYF
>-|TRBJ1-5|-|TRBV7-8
TGTGCCAGCAGCTCCGCGGGGTCCAATCAGCCCCAGCATTTT
CASSSAGSNQPQHF
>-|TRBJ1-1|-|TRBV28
TGTGCCAGCAGTTTATCGGCCCCCAGGGTCATCTTT
CASSLSAPRVIF
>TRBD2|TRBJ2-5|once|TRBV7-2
TGTGCCAGCAGCTTAGAACCTAGCGGGGGAGTTCAAGAGACCCAGTACTTC
CASSLEPSGGVQETQYF
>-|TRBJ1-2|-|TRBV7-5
TGTGCCAGAAGTTTCCGGGACAGGGTAATTCACACCTTC
CARSFRDRVIHTF
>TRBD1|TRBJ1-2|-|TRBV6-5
TGTGCCAGCAGCCCCGGACAGGAAGGTGGCTACACCTTC
CASSPGQEGGYTF
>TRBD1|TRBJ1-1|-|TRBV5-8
TGTGCCAGCAGCGCGAGTCGGACAGGGGGCACTGAAGCTTTCTTT
CASSASRTGGTEAFF
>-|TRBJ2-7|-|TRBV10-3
TGTGCCATCAGTGAAAGAGTGGCGGACATGTACTTC
CAISERVADMYF
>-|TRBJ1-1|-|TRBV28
TGTGCCAGCACCCGATCAGGGATCAGGAACACTGAAGCTTTCTTT
CASTRSGIRNTEAFF
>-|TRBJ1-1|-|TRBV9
TGTGCCAGCAGTCTTAGTCAGGGAACTGAAGCTTTCTTT
CASSLSQGTEAFF
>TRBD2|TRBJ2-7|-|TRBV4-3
TGCGCCAGCAGCGGGGAGGGTCGGGAGCAGTACTTC
CASSGEGREQYF
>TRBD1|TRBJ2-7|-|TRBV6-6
TGTGCCAGCAGTCCCGGGACAGGCCCCTACGAGCAGTACTTC
CASSPGTGPYEQYF
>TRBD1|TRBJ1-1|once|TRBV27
TGTGCCAGCAGTGACCCTAGGGGACAGGGGGTATACACTGAAGCTTTCTTT
CASSDPRGQGVYTEAFF
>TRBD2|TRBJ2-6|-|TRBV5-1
TGCGCCAGCAGCCCCTGGACTAGCGGGGCCAACGTCCTGACTTTC
CASSPWTSGANVLTF
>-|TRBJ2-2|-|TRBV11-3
TGTGCCAGCAGCTTAGGAGGTACCGGGGAGCTGTTTTTT
CASSLGGTGELFF
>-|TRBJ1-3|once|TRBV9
TGTGCCAGCAGCCCGGGGGGGGCGACGGGAAACACCATATATTTT
CASSPGGATGNTIYF
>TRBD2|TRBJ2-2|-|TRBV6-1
TGTGCTGCTAGCGGCATGAACACCGGGGAGCTGTTTTTT
CAASGMNTGELFF